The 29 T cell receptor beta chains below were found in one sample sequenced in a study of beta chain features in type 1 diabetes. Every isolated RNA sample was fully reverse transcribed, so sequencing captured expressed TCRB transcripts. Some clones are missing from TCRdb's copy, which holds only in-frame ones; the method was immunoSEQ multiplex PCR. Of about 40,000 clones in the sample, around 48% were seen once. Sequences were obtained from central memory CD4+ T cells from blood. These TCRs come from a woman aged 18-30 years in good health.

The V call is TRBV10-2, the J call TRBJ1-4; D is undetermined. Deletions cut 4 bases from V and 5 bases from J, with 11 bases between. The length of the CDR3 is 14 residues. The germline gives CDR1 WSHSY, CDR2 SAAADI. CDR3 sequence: CASSGSFQNEKLFF. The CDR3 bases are TGCGCCAGCAGTGGCTCGTTCCAGAATGAAAAACTGTTTTTT.

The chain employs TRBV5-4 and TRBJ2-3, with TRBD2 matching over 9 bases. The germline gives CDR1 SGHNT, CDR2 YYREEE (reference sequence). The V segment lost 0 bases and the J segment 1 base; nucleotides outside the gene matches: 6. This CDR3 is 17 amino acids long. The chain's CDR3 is CASSLGAREGGTDTQYF. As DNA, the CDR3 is TGTGCCAGCAGCTTGGGTGCGCGGGAGGGTGGCACAGATACGCAGTATTTT.

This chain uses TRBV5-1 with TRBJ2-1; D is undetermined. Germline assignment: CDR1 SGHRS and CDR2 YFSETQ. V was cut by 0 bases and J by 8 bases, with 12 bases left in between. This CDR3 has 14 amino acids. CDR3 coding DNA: TGCGCCAGCAGCTTGGCCGGAGTGCGAGATGAGCAGTTCTTC. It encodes CASSLAGVRDEQFF.

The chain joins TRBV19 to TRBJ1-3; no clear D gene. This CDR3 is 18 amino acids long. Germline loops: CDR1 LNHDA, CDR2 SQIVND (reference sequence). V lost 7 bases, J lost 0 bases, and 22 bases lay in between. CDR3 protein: CASTILSTRRSSGNTIYF. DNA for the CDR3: TGTGCCAGTACCATATTAAGTACGAGACGGAGCTCTGGAAACACCATATATTTT.

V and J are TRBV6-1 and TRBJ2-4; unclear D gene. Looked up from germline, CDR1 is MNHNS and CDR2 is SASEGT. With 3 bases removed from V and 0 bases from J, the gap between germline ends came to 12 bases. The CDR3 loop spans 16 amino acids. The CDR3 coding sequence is TGTGCCAGCAGTGATTGGCAGTTATTAGCCAAAAACATTCAGTACTTC. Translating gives CASSDWQLLAKNIQYF.

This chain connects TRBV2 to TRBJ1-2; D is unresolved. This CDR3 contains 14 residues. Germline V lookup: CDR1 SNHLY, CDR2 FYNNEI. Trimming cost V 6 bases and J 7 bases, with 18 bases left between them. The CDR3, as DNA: TGTGCCAGCAGCGTTACAACGCTTTATCGTGGCTACACCTTC. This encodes CASSVTTLYRGYTF.

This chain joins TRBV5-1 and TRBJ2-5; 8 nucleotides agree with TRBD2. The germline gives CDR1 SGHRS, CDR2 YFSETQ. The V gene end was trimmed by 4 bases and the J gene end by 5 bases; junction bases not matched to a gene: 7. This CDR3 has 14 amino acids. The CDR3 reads CASSRAGAKETQYF. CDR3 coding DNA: TGCGCCAGCAGCCGAGCGGGGGCCAAGGAGACCCAGTACTTC.

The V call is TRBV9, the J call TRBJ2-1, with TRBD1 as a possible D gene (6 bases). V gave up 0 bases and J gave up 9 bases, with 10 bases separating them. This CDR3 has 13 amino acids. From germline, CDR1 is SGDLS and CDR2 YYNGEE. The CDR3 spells CASSVVLGAEQFF. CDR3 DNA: TGTGCCAGCAGCGTAGTCCTGGGGGCTGAGCAGTTCTTC.

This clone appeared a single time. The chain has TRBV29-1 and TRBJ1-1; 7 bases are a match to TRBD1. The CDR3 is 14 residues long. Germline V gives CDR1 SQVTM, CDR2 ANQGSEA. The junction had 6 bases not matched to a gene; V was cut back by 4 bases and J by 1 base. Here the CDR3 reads CSVVPRTGNTEAFF. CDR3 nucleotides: TGCAGCGTTGTGCCAAGGACAGGGAACACTGAAGCTTTCTTT.

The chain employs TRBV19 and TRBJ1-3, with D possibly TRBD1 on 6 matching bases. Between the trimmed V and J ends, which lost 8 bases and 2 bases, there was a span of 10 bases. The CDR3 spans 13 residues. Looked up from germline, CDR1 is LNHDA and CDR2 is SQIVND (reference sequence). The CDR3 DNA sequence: TGTGCCAGTGAACGACAGGCTGGAAACACCATATATTTT. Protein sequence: CASERQAGNTIYF.

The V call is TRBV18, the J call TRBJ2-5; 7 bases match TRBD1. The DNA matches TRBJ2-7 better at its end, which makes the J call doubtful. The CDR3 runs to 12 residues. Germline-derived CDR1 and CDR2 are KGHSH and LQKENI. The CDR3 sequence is CASSQGASEQYF. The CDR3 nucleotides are TGTGCCAGCTCACAGGGGGCAAGCGAGCAGTACTTC.

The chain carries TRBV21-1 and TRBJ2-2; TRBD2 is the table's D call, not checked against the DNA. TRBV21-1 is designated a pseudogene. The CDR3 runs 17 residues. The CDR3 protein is CASSKGPPSHGNGELFF. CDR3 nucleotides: TGTGCCAGCAGCAAAGGCCCCCCTAGCCACGGGAACGGGGAGCTGTTTTTT.

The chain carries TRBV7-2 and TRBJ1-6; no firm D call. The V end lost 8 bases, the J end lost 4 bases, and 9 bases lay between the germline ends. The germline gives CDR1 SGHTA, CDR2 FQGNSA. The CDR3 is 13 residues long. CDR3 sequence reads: CASAPAYNSPLHF. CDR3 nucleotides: TGTGCCAGCGCCCCCGCGTATAATTCACCCCTCCACTTT.

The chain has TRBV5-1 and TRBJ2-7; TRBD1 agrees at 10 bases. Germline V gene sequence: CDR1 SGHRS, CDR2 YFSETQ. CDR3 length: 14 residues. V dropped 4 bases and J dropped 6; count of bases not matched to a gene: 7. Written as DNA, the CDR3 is TGCGCCAGCAGCCTCGGGACAGGGGCCGGCGAGCAGTACTTC. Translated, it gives CASSLGTGAGEQYF.

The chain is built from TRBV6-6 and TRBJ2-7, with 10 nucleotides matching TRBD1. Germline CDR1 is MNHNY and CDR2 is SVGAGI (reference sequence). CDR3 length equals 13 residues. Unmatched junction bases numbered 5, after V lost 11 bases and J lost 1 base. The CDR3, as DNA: TGTGCCGTACGGACAGGGGGTTCCTACGAGCAGTACTTC. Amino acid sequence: CAVRTGGSYEQYF.

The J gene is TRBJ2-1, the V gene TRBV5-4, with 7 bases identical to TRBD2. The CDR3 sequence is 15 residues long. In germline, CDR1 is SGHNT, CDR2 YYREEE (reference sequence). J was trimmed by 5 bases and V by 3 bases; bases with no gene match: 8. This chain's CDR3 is CASSSPLRENNEQFF. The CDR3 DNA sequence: TGTGCCAGCAGCTCGCCGTTGCGGGAGAACAATGAGCAGTTCTTC.

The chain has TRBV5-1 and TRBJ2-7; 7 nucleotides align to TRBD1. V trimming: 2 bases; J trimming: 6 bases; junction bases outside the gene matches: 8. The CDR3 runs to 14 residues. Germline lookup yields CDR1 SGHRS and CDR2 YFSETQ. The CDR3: CASSFGQDGSEQYF. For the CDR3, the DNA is TGCGCCAGCAGCTTCGGACAGGACGGCTCCGAGCAGTACTTC. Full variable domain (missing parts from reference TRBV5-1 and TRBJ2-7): KAGVTQTPRYLIKTRGQQVTLSCSPISGHRSVSWYQQTPGQGLQFLFEYFSETQRNKGNFPGRFSGRQFSNSRSEMNVSTLELGDSALYLCASSFGQDGSEQYFGPGTRLTVT.

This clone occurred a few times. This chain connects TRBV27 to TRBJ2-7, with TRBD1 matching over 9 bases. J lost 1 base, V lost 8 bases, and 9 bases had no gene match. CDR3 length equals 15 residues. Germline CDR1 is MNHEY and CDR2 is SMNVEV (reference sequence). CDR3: CASGMGTGLSYEQYF. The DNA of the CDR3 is TGTGCCAGCGGGATGGGGACAGGGTTATCCTACGAGCAGTACTTC.

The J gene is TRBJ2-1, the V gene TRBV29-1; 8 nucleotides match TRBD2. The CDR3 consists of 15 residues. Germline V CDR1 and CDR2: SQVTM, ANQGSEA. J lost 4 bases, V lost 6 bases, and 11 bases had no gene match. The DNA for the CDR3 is TGCAGCGTCCGATCAAGCCAGCGGGGGTACAATGAGCAGTTCTTC. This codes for CSVRSSQRGYNEQFF.

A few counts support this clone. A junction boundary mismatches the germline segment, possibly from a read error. The CDR3 bases are TGTGCCAGTAGTTTAGAGGGAGACACTGAAGCTTTCTTT. Its protein is CASSLEGDTEAFF. V gene TRBV19 combines with J gene TRBJ1-1; the D is unclear. CDR3 size: 13 residues. The germline V gene encodes CDR1 LNHDA and CDR2 SQIVND (reference sequence).

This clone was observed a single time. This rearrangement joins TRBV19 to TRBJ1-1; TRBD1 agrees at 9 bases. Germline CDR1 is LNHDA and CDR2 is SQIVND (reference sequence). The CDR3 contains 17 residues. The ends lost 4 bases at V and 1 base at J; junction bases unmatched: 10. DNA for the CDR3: TGTGCCAGTAGTAAGGTTAGGACAGGGGAGGCGAACACTGAAGCTTTCTTT. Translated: CASSKVRTGEANTEAFF.

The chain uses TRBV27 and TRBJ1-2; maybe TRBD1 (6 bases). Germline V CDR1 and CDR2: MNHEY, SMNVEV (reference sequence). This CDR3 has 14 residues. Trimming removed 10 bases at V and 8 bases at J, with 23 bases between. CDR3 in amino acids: CATLPRIAGAGYTF. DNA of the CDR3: TGTGCCACCCTTCCCCGTATCGCAGGGGCCGGCTACACCTTC.

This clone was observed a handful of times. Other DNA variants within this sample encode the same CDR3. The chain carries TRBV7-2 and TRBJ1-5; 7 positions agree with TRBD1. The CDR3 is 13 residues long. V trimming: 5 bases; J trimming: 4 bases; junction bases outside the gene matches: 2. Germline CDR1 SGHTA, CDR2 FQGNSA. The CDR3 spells CASSVRGNQPQHF. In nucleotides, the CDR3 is TGTGCCAGCAGCGTCAGGGGGAATCAGCCCCAGCATTTT. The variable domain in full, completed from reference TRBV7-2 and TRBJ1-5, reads GAGVSQSPSNKVTEKGKDVELRCDPISGHTALYWYRQSLGQGLEFLIYFQGNSAPDKSGLPSDRFSAERTGGSVSTLTIQRTQQEDSAVYLCASSVRGNQPQHFGDGTRLSIL.

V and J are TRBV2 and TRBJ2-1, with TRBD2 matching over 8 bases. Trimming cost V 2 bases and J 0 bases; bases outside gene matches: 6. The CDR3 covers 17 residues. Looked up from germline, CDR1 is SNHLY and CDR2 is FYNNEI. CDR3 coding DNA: TGTGCCAGCAGTGAACGGGGGGGGCCCAGCTCCTACAATGAGCAGTTCTTC. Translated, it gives CASSERGGPSSYNEQFF.

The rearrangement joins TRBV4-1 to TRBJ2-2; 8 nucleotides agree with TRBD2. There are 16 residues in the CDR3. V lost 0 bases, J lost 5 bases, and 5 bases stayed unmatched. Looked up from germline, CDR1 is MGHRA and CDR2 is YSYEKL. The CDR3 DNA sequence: TGCGCCAGCAGCCAAGAAGCGGGGGAGGTAACCGGGGAGCTGTTTTTT. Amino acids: CASSQEAGEVTGELFF.

As DNA, the CDR3 is TGTGCCAGCAGTGGGCGGGGGGTTAGTGAGCAGTTCTTC. As protein: CASSGRGVSEQFF. The chain links TRBV6-1 to TRBJ2-1, with 8 bases lining up with TRBD2. Per germline, CDR1 MNHNS and CDR2 SASEGT. After removal of 4 bases from V and 9 bases from J, the junction contained 5 bases not matched to a gene. CDR3 length: 13 amino acids.

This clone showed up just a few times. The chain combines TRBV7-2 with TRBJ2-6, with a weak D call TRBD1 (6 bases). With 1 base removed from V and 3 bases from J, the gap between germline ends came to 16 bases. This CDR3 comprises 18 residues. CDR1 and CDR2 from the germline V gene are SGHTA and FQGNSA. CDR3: CASSLGSSWGLGANVLTF. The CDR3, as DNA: TGTGCCAGCAGCTTAGGGTCGTCTTGGGGGCTTGGGGCCAACGTCCTGACTTTC.

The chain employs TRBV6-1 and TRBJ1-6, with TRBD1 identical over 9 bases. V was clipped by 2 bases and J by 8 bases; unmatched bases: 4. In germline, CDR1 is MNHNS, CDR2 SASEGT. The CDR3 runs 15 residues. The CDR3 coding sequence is TGTGCCAGCAGTGAACGACAGGGGGATGATTCACCCCTCCACTTT. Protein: CASSERQGDDSPLHF.

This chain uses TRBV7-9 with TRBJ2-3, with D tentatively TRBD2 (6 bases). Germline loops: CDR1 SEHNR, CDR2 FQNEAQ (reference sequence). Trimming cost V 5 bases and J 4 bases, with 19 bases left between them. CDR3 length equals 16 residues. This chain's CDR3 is CASSKDGGSGADTQYF. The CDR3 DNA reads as TGTGCCAGCAGCAAAGACGGGGGAAGTGGTGCAGATACGCAGTATTTT.